This T cell receptor (beta chain) appears in the sequencing data of a study of blood T cells in healthy people across ages. This clonotype occurred many times. Its antigen is currently unknown. Germline V gene sequence: CDR1 MNHEY, CDR2 SVGEGT. This CDR3 spans 14 amino acids. The ends lost 5 bases at V and 8 bases at J; junction bases unmatched: 2. Aged roughly 6 to 95, donors were systemically healthy Caucasians from Russia. A second about 7 to 11 cycle PCR used barcoded and J-beta primers. Each TCR beta cDNA got a 12-nucleotide random molecular identifier. TCRdb processed the 5' RACE reads anew with MiXCR; each CDR3 protein has one entry. The sample lists 1.4 million or so distinct CDR3 sequences, 42% seen once, with less than 5% in the top ten. Notes on the study in general: For the donors, CMV status was unknown and possibly confounded expanded clonotype changes.

Input material: blood. The TCR comes from a woman aged 18 to 35 in good health. This chain joins TRBV6-2 or TRBV6-3 and TRBJ2-1; 14 bases are shared with TRBD2. In DNA form, the CDR3 reads TGTGCCAGCAGTGGACTAGCGGGAGGCTATGAGCAGTTCTTC. Protein sequence: CASSGLAGGYEQFF.